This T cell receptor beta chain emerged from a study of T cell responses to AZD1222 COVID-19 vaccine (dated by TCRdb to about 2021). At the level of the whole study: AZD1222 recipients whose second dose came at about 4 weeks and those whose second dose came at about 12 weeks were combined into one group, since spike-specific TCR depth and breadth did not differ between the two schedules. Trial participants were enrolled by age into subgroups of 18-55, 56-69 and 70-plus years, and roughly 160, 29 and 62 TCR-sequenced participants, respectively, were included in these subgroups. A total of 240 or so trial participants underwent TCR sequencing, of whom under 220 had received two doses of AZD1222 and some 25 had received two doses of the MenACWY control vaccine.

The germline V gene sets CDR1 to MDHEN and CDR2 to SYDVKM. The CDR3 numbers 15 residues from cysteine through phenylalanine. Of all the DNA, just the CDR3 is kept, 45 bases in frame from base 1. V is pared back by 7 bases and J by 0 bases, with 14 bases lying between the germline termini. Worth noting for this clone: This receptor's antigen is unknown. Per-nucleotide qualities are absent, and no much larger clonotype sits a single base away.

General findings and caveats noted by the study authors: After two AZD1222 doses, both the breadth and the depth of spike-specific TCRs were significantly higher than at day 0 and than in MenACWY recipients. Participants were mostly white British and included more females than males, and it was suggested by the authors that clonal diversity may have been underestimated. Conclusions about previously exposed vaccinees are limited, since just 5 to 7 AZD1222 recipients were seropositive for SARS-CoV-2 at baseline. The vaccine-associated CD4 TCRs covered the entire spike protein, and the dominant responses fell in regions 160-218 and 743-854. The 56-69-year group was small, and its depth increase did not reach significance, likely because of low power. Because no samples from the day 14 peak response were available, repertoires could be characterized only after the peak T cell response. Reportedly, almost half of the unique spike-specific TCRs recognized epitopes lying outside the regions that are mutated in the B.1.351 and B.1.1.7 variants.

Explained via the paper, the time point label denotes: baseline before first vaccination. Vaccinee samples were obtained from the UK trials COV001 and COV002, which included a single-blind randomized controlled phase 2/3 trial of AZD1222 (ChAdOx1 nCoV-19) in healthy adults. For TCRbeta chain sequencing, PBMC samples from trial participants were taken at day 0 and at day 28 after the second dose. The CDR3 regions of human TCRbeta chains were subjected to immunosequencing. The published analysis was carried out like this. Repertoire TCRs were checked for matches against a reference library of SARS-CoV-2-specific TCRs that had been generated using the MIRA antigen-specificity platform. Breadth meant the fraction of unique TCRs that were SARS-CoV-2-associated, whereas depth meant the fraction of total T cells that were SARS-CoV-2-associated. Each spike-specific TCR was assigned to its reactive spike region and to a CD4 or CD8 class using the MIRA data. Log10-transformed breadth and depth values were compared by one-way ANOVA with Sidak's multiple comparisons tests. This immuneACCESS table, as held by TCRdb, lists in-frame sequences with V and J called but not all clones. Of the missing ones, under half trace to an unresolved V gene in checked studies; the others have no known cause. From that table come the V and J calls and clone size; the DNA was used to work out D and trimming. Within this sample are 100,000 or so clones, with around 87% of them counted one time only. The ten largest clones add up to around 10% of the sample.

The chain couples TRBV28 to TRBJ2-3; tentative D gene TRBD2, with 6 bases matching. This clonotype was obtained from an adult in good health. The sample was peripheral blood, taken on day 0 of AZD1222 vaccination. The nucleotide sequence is TGTGCCAGCACAGCGGGCCCGACTAGCACAGATACGCAGTATTTT. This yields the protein CASTAGPTSTDTQYF.